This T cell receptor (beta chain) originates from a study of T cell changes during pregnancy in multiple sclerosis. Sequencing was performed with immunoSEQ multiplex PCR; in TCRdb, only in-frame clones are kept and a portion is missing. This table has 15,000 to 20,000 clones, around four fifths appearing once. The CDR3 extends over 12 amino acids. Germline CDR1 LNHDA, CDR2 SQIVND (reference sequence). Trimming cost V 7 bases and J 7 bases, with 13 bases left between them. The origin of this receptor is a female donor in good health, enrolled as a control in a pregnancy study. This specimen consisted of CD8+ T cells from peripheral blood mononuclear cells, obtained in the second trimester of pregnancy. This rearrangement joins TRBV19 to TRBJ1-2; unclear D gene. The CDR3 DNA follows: TGTGCCAGTAAGTTTAAAGCGACTGGCTACACCTTC. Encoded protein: CASKFKATGYTF. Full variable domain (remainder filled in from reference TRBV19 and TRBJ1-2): DGGITQSPKYLFRKEGQNVTLSCEQNLNHDAMYWYRQDPGQGLRLIYYSQIVNDFQKGDIAEGYSVSREKKESFPLTVTSAQKNPTAFYLCASKFKATGYTFGSGTRLTVV.